This is a list of T cell receptor beta chains from one sample in a study of response to subunit inactivated influenza vaccine. In TCRdb, the RT-PCR reads were re-called with MiXCR into one record per CDR3 protein. This table has fewer than 800,000 distinct CDR3 sequences, approximately 14% appearing once. The specimen comprised PBMCs from blood, sampled 11 to 12 days after vaccination. Source of these receptors: a man between 50 and 59 years old who received an inactivated influenza vaccine. Each CDR3 is given with its conserved first and last residue. The D gene is left open where the match is weak. Size is stated for part of the rows, as once, few or many counts, or as a class when the clone is expanded.

j_call clone_size v_call d_call cdr3_nt cdr3_aa
TRBJ1-6 NA TRBV4-3 NA TGCGCCAGCAGCCAAGGAACAGCCGTGGGGATTTCACCCCTCCACTTT CASSQGTAVGISPLHF
TRBJ2-7 few TRBV20-1 NA TGCAGTGCTAGTAAGGGGCCTGGACCTTTGTACGAGCAGTACTTC CSASKGPGPLYEQYF
TRBJ2-1 NA TRBV25-1 NA TGTGCCAGTACGGGTTATTACAATGAGCAGTTCTTC CASTGYYNEQFF
TRBJ1-2 NA TRBV25-1 TRBD1 TGTGCCAGCAGTGAAGGGGACAGGGGGCATGGCTACACCTTC CASSEGDRGHGYTF
TRBJ2-7 many TRBV6-5 NA TGTGCCAGCAGTTACATTTTCGGTCAGGGGAGAGGGGAGCAGTACTTC CASSYIFGQGRGEQYF
TRBJ2-7 NA TRBV10-3 NA TGTGCCATCAGTGAGTCGCAGGTAGCATACGAGCAGTACTTC CAISESQVAYEQYF
TRBJ2-7 NA TRBV28 NA TGTGCCAGCAGTTTACCCCCCCACGAGCAGTACTTC CASSLPPHEQYF
TRBJ1-1 NA TRBV4-1 TRBD1 TGCGCCAGCAGCACACAGAACAGGGGAGGGGAAGCTTTCTTT CASSTQNRGGEAFF
TRBJ2-3 few TRBV12-2 NA TGTGCAAGTCGCTTAGTTTTCACAGGGACCAGGGGTGGCACAGATACGCAGTATTTT CASRLVFTGTRGGTDTQYF
TRBJ2-5 few TRBV4-1 NA TGCGCCAGCAGCCGGCCGGGGGCGGCAGAGACCCAGTACTTC CASSRPGAAETQYF
TRBJ2-2 NA TRBV29-1 TRBD1 TGCAGCGTTACAGGGGACACCGGGGAGCTGTTTTTT CSVTGDTGELFF
TRBJ1-3 few TRBV29-1 TRBD1 TGCAGCGTGGGGACAGGGAGAGGGGACACCATATATTTT CSVGTGRGDTIYF
TRBJ2-7 many TRBV7-8 NA TGTGCCAGCAGCTTAGTTATAGGCAGGCTTACCTACGAGCAGTACTTC CASSLVIGRLTYEQYF
TRBJ2-2 NA TRBV27 NA TGTGCCAGCAGTTTATCGGTGGAGGGGACCGGGGAGCTGTTTTTT CASSLSVEGTGELFF
TRBJ2-1 few TRBV5-1 TRBD1 TGCGCCAGCAGCTTGGTCTGGGCAGGGGGTAGCTCCTACAATGAGCAGTTCTTC CASSLVWAGGSSYNEQFF
TRBJ1-1 few TRBV6-5 NA TGTGCCAGCAGTTTCTATTTGAACACTGAAGCTTTCTTT CASSFYLNTEAFF
TRBJ1-2 NA TRBV6-2/TRBV6-3 NA TGTGCCAGCAGTTACTCGTATGGCTACACCTTC CASSYSYGYTF
TRBJ2-2 many TRBV7-9 NA TGTGCCAGCAACCTCGGCGTCTCGTCCGGGGAGCTGTTTTTT CASNLGVSSGELFF
TRBJ1-4 NA TRBV11-2 TRBD1 TGTGCCAGCAGCCACCGGACAGGGGTTGAAAAACTGTTTTTT CASSHRTGVEKLFF
TRBJ2-1 NA TRBV28 TRBD2 TGTGCCAGCATCACTCCCCTCGGGGAGGGCGGCTACAATGAGCAGTTCTTC CASITPLGEGGYNEQFF
TRBJ2-1 NA TRBV5-4 NA TGTGCCAGCAGCTTTCGTACGGTATACAATGAGCAGTTCTTC CASSFRTVYNEQFF
TRBJ2-7 NA TRBV7-8 NA TGTGCCAGCAGCCGTCGGGGCGGGGAGCCCTCCTACGAGCAGTACTTC CASSRRGGEPSYEQYF
TRBJ1-4 NA TRBV5-5 NA TGTGCCAGCAGCTTGAAGATGATCCGGACAACTAATGAAAAACTGTTTTTT CASSLKMIRTTNEKLFF
TRBJ1-1 NA TRBV7-2 NA TGTGCCAGCAATGTAATGTACTTGGGCGGGACTGAAGCTTTCTTT CASNVMYLGGTEAFF
TRBJ2-7 few TRBV4-1 NA TGCGCCAGCAGCCAACCGACGGACAGTCCCTACGAGCAGTACTTC CASSQPTDSPYEQYF
TRBJ2-3 NA TRBV10-1 NA TGCGCCAGCAGTGAGTCTCGGCACACAGATACGCAGTATTTT CASSESRHTDTQYF
TRBJ2-2 NA TRBV11-3 NA TGTGCCAGCAGCTTAGATAACAGGCCGAACACCGGGGAGCTGTTTTTT CASSLDNRPNTGELFF
TRBJ1-4 few TRBV4-3 NA TGCGCCAGCAGCCAAGATTACAGGGCATTTGAAAAACTGTTTTTT CASSQDYRAFEKLFF
TRBJ1-1 few TRBV5-6 NA TGTGCCAGCAGCTTGGACGCCGACACTGAAGCTTTCTTT CASSLDADTEAFF
TRBJ1-1 many TRBV7-2 NA TGTGCCAGCAGATTAGCGTTATACACTGAAGCTTTCTTT CASRLALYTEAFF
TRBJ2-4 few TRBV15 NA TGTGCCACCAGCAGAGATAGGGCCTCCCCCAGCGGAAACATTCAGTACTTC CATSRDRASPSGNIQYF
TRBJ2-1 NA TRBV4-1 TRBD2 TGCGCCAGCAGCCGTGGCGGGGGGTTGAATGAGCAGTTCTTC CASSRGGGLNEQFF
TRBJ2-1 few TRBV6-1 TRBD2 TGTGCCAGCAGTCCAATAGCGGGAGTATACGGTGAGCAGTTCTTC CASSPIAGVYGEQFF
TRBJ2-7 few TRBV21-1 NA TGTGCCAGCAAAGAGGGAAGCGACAGTTACTACGAGCAGTACTTC CASKEGSDSYYEQYF
TRBJ2-3 many TRBV6-5 NA TGTGCCAGCAGTTATCGAAGACGCACAGATACGCAGTATTTT CASSYRRRTDTQYF
TRBJ2-7 NA TRBV15 TRBD1 TGTGCCACCAGCGTAAACAGGGGACGGGTATACGAGCAGTACTTC CATSVNRGRVYEQYF
TRBJ1-1 few TRBV11-1 TRBD1 TGTGCCAGCAGCTTTGGGACAGGGGGACGAACTGAAGCTTTCTTT CASSFGTGGRTEAFF
TRBJ2-4 NA TRBV6-6 NA TGTGCCAGCAGTCTTGGACACCTTCAGTACTTC CASSLGHLQYF
TRBJ1-1 NA TRBV11-2 NA TGTGCCAGCAGCGATCAGGAGTTCACTGAAGCTTTCTTT CASSDQEFTEAFF
TRBJ2-5 NA TRBV2 NA TGTGCCAGCATAGGGACCTGGAGAAGGGAGACCCAGTACTTC CASIGTWRRETQYF
TRBJ2-1 NA TRBV5-5 NA TGTGCCAGCACCGGACAAGTGGGGCCGACGAACAATGAGCAGTTCTTC CASTGQVGPTNNEQFF
TRBJ1-1 few TRBV9 NA TGTGCCAGCAGCCCACCCTTGAACACTGAAGCTTTCTTT CASSPPLNTEAFF
TRBJ1-5 NA TRBV20-1 TRBD1 TGCAGTGCTAAAGACAGGGCAGCTCAGCCCCAGCATTTT CSAKDRAAQPQHF
TRBJ2-2 NA TRBV7-6 NA TGTGCCAGCAGCTTCTCCCGTTGGACCGGCGGGACCGGGGAGCTGTTTTTT CASSFSRWTGGTGELFF
TRBJ2-3 few TRBV6-5 NA TGTGCCAGCAGTTACGCCGCCAGTATTAGCACAGATACGCAGTATTTT CASSYAASISTDTQYF
TRBJ2-3 NA TRBV2 NA TGTGCCAGCAGTGAACTCCGATCACCGGGCACAGATGCGCAGTATTTT CASSELRSPGTDAQYF
TRBJ2-5 few TRBV11-2 NA TGTGCCAGCAGCTCGGGCTTCACGGGGGAGACCCAGTACTTC CASSSGFTGETQYF
TRBJ1-5 many TRBV6-5 NA TGTGCCAGCAGTTACTCTCCAGATCAGCCCCAGCATTTT CASSYSPDQPQHF
TRBJ2-1 few TRBV2 NA TGTGCCAGCAGTCCCAGCCCTACCTACAATGAGCAGTTCTTC CASSPSPTYNEQFF
TRBJ1-1 few TRBV9 NA TGTGCCAGCAGCTCCCCCCCCGGGAACACTGAAGCTTTCTTT CASSSPPGNTEAFF
TRBJ1-6 NA TRBV5-1 TRBD1 TGCGCCAGCAGCTGGGGACAGGGTAGCAATTCACCCCTCCACTTT CASSWGQGSNSPLHF
TRBJ2-7 NA TRBV13 NA TGTGCCAGCAGCGGCCGGGACTACGAGCAGTACTTC CASSGRDYEQYF
TRBJ2-7 NA TRBV5-1 NA TGCGCCAGCAGCATATGGCTGACCTACGAGCAGTACTTC CASSIWLTYEQYF